This T cell receptor beta chain was sequenced in a study of a mutant IDH1 vaccine in newly diagnosed glioma. Sequencing was performed with immunoSEQ multiplex PCR; in TCRdb, only in-frame clones are kept and a portion is missing. The sample lists approximately 82,000 clones, roughly 85% seen once, with 2% to 2.5% in the top ten. The germline gives CDR1 GTSNPN, CDR2 SVGIG (reference sequence). Trimming pared 4 bases from V and 4 bases from J, leaving 13 bases between. The CDR3 is 14 amino acids. For this clone: Its matching antigen is unknown.

Indicated time point: week 23, last vaccination. Doses of 300 ug of mutant IDH1 20-mer peptide were given with topical imiquimod. The sequencing used PBMCs, collected from a glioma patient whose treatment included an IDH1 peptide vaccine. This sequence originates from a man aged 25 to 40 with glioma. Some clones in this sample may be carry-over from other donors' samples. The chain couples TRBV30 to TRBJ2-2, with a possible D match to TRBD1 (5 bases). This CDR3 is CAWNVGRATGELFF. CDR3 in DNA: TGTGCCTGGAACGTGGGGCGAGCCACCGGGGAGCTGTTTTTT.